Described below is a single TCR beta chain sequence and its context. Its antigen is not known. Sequenced by immunoSEQ multiplex PCR; TCRdb stores in-frame clones only, minus some. The table has 20,000 to 25,000 clones, approximately 86% seen once. With 3 bases removed from V and 5 bases from J, the gap between germline ends came to 20 bases. Germline V gene lookup returns CDR1 SGHKS and CDR2 YYEKEE (reference sequence). The CDR3 runs to 16 residues. The data stem from a study of somatic mutations in cytotoxic T cells in rheumatoid arthritis. General study points: Statistical analysis of the slight TRBV07 underrepresentation in rheumatoid arthritis patients did not adjust for multiple comparisons.

This clonotype was sampled from a woman aged 50 to 65 in good health. The V gene is TRBV5-5, the J gene TRBJ1-2, with D tentatively TRBD1 (5 bases). The sequencing input was CD8+ T cells sorted from blood. In DNA form, the CDR3 reads TGTGCCAGCAGCTGGGGGACCTTGACAGTGAATTATGGCTACACCTTC. Protein sequence: CASSWGTLTVNYGYTF.